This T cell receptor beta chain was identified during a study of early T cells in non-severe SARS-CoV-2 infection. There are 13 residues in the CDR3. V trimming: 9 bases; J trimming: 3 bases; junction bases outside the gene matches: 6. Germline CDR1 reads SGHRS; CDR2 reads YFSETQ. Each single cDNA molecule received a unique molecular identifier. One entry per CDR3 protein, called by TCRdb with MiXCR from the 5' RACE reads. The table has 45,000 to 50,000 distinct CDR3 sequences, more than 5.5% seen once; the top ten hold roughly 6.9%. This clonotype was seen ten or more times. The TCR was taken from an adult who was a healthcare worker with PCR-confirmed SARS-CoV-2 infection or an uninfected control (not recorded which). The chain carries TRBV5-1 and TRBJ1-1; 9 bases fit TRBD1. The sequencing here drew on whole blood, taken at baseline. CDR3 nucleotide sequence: TGCGCCACTCAGAGGGACAGGGACACTGAAGCTTTCTTT. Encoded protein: CATQRDRDTEAFF.